What follows are 32 T cell receptor beta chains derived from one specimen sequenced in a study of blood T cell repertoires in COVID-19. Measured with immunoSEQ multiplex PCR; TCRdb has only the in-frame clones, and not every one. The sample consists of fewer than 250,000 clones, 65% to 90% of them appearing once. Sequenced sample: peripheral blood. Source of these receptors: a woman between 70 and 85 years old with acute or convalescent COVID-19.

The chain uses TRBV7-6 and TRBJ2-2; 8 nucleotides agree with TRBD2. Germline CDR1 SGHVS, CDR2 FNYEAQ. V dropped 0 bases and J dropped 1; count of bases not matched to a gene: 1. The CDR3 is 16 amino acids. The CDR3 nucleotides read TGTGCCAGCAGCTTAGCCAGCGGGGGGAACACCGGGGAGCTGTTTTTT. It yields the protein CASSLASGGNTGELFF.

The chain carries TRBV10-3 and TRBJ1-2; D is possibly TRBD1 (5 bases). Trimming shortened V by 10 bases and J by 4 bases, and 13 bases separated the two germline ends. This CDR3 spans 12 amino acids. Per germline, CDR1 ENHRY and CDR2 SYGVKD. The CDR3 sequence is CATLGGRYGYTF. As DNA, the CDR3 is TGTGCCACCCTGGGGGGACGCTATGGCTACACCTTC.

The chain carries TRBV28 and TRBJ1-6, with D possibly TRBD1 on 5 matching bases. CDR3 length equals 15 residues. Germline lookup yields CDR1 MDHEN and CDR2 SYDVKM. Trimming removed 10 bases from V and 3 bases from J, with 16 bases in between. The CDR3, as DNA: TGTGCCACCCCTGGTGGGGCGGACTATAATTCACCCCTCCACTTT. It codes for CATPGGADYNSPLHF.

The chain is built from TRBV10-3 and TRBJ2-3; no firm D call. V lost 3 bases to trimming and J lost 1 base, with 8 bases between them. Germline V CDR1 and CDR2: ENHRY, SYGVKD. This CDR3 comprises 14 residues. The CDR3 DNA sequence: TGTGCCATCAGTGATTCTCGGGGCACAGATACGCAGTATTTT. It yields the protein CAISDSRGTDTQYF.

J is TRBJ1-6 and V is TRBV30, with 9 bases lining up with TRBD1. The V and J ends lost 0 bases and 5 bases, in that order; junction bases with no gene match: 2. This CDR3 has 15 amino acids. Per germline, CDR1 GTSNPN and CDR2 SVGIG (reference sequence). As DNA, the CDR3 is TGTGCCTGGAGTGTACGGGACAGGGATAATTCACCCCTCCACTTT. It encodes CAWSVRDRDNSPLHF.

The gene calls are TRBV6-5 and TRBJ1-5; TRBD1 matches at 9 bases. V lost 6 bases, J lost 7 bases, and 10 bases stayed unmatched. The germline CDR1 and CDR2 sequences are MNHEY and SVGAGI. The CDR3 loop spans 15 amino acids. CDR3 nucleotides: TGTGCCAGCAGGCAAGGGACAGGGAGATTCCAGCCCCAGCATTTT. It codes for CASRQGTGRFQPQHF.

The V and J genes are TRBV6-5 and TRBJ2-2; the match to TRBD1 covers 8 bases. This CDR3 region has 15 residues. V was pared by 2 bases and J by 8 bases, with 7 bases of the junction left unmatched. From germline, CDR1 is MNHEY and CDR2 SVGAGI. The CDR3 here is CASSYRTGTFGELFF. The CDR3, as DNA: TGTGCCAGCAGTTACCGGACAGGGACCTTTGGGGAGCTGTTTTTT.

The chain employs TRBV7-9 and TRBJ1-1, with D possibly being TRBD1 (5 bases). Per the germline V gene, CDR1 is SEHNR and CDR2 is FQNEAQ (reference sequence). Trimming took off 5 bases at V and 0 bases at J, with 13 bases between the two ends. This CDR3 is 15 amino acids long. In nucleotides, the CDR3 is TGTGCCAGCAGCCCCTGGACGGACATGAACACTGAAGCTTTCTTT. This gives the protein CASSPWTDMNTEAFF.

The gene calls are TRBV13 and TRBJ2-4, with D uncertain. With 3 bases removed from V and 1 base from J, the gap between germline ends came to 4 bases. CDR1 is PRHDT and CDR2 is FYEKMQ in the germline V gene (reference sequence). The length of the CDR3 is 13 residues. The CDR3 loop is CASSLGAKNIQYF. As DNA, the CDR3 is TGTGCCAGCAGCTTGGGCGCCAAAAACATTCAGTACTTC.

This sequence joins TRBV5-4 and TRBJ2-4; tentative D call: TRBD2 (6 bases). The CDR3 contains 14 residues. The ends were cut back, 2 bases at V and 6 bases at J, with 12 bases in the middle. CDR1 and CDR2 from the germline V gene are SGHNT and YYREEE (reference sequence). The CDR3 region is CASSFRDGRNIQYF. The CDR3 region has the DNA TGTGCCAGCAGCTTCCGGGACGGGAGAAACATTCAGTACTTC.

This clone was seen many times. The chain couples TRBV6-5 to TRBJ2-5; 11 bases are shared with TRBD1. J lost 6 bases, V lost 8 bases, and 5 bases had no gene match. The germline V gene has CDR1 MNHEY and CDR2 SVGAGI. The CDR3 runs to 13 residues. This CDR3 reads CASDGQGAKTQYF. The DNA of the CDR3 is TGTGCCAGCGATGGACAGGGGGCGAAGACCCAGTACTTC.

The chain links TRBV27 to TRBJ1-2; 8 bases are shared with TRBD1. The CDR3 spans 14 residues. The ends lost 6 bases at V and 4 bases at J; junction bases unmatched: 7. Germline V gene lookup returns CDR1 MNHEY and CDR2 SMNVEV (reference sequence). The CDR3 spells CASSGGTGPYGYTF. The CDR3 region has the DNA TGTGCCAGCAGCGGAGGGACAGGCCCCTATGGCTACACCTTC.

The chain links TRBV4-3 to TRBJ2-1; D not resolved. This CDR3 contains 15 residues. The V and J ends lost 4 bases and 0 bases respectively, with 10 bases between them. CDR1 and CDR2 (germline): LGHNA, YSLEER. CDR3 sequence: CASSLVWSSYNEQFF. The CDR3, as DNA: TGCGCCAGCAGCCTAGTTTGGAGCTCCTACAATGAGCAGTTCTTC.

The chain combines TRBV19 with TRBJ1-4; 8 bases fit TRBD1. Germline V gene lookup returns CDR1 LNHDA and CDR2 SQIVND (reference sequence). J was trimmed by 10 bases and V by 8 bases; bases with no gene match: 15. This CDR3 contains 15 residues. The DNA of the CDR3 is TGTGCCAGTGCTATCCCCGGACAGGGATTCTTAAAACTGTTTTTT. Its translation is CASAIPGQGFLKLFF.

V and J are TRBV19 and TRBJ1-1; D call uncertain. Germline CDR1 reads LNHDA; CDR2 reads SQIVND (reference sequence). This CDR3 spans 13 amino acids. V lost 3 bases and J lost 4, with 9 bases in between. The CDR3 region is CASSMMETTEAFF. DNA of the CDR3: TGTGCCAGTAGTATGATGGAGACCACTGAAGCTTTCTTT. Together with reference TRBV19 and TRBJ1-1, the CDR3 gives the full variable domain: DGGITQSPKYLFRKEGQNVTLSCEQNLNHDAMYWYRQDPGQGLRLIYYSQIVNDFQKGDIAEGYSVSREKKESFPLTVTSAQKNPTAFYLCASSMMETTEAFFGQGTRLTVV.

V and J are TRBV5-4 and TRBJ2-7; TRBD1 agrees at 7 bases. The J segment lost 6 bases and the V segment lost 5 bases, leaving 5 bases of the junction unmatched. The V gene's germline CDR1 is SGHNT and CDR2 YYREEE (reference sequence). This CDR3 spans 12 amino acids. This chain's CDR3 is CASSWDSSEQYF. The CDR3, as DNA: TGTGCCAGCAGTTGGGACAGCTCCGAGCAGTACTTC.

This sequence joins TRBV29-1 and TRBJ1-2; unclear D gene. CDR1 SQVTM and CDR2 ANQGSEA come from the germline V gene. V lost 7 bases and J lost 6, with 9 bases in between. The CDR3 is made up of 10 amino acids. CDR3 in amino acids: CSASGDGYTF. For the CDR3, the DNA is TGCAGCGCTTCAGGTGATGGCTACACCTTC.

The chain combines TRBV3-1 (or the pseudogene TRBV3-2) with TRBJ1-6; a weak D match, TRBD1 (6 bases). CDR3 size: 14 residues. Germline assignment: CDR1 LGHDT and CDR2 YNNKEL (reference sequence). Trimming pared 1 base from V and 6 bases from J, leaving 7 bases between. CDR3 nucleotide sequence: TGTGCCAGCAGCCAAGCAGGGGTTAATTCACCCCTCCACTTT. Translated, it gives CASSQAGVNSPLHF.

The chain joins TRBV7-9 to TRBJ1-4; 8 bases are a match to TRBD1. V shed 6 bases and J 0 bases; nucleotides not matched to a gene: 3. CDR1 and CDR2 from the germline V gene are SEHNR and FQNEAQ (reference sequence). This CDR3 region has 15 residues. In DNA form, the CDR3 reads TGTGCCAGCAGAGGACAGGGCACAACTAATGAAAAACTGTTTTTT. Protein: CASRGQGTTNEKLFF.

This sequence joins TRBV3-1 (or the pseudogene TRBV3-2) and TRBJ1-6, with D unresolved. The CDR3 contains 18 residues. V was pared by 0 bases and J by 0 bases, with 12 bases between. From germline, CDR1 is LGHDT and CDR2 YNNKEL (reference sequence). In DNA, the CDR3 is TGTGCCAGCAGCCAAGATGGGCGGGTTAGCTCCTATAATTCACCCCTCCACTTT. Translating gives CASSQDGRVSSYNSPLHF.

The chain is built from TRBV28 and TRBJ2-3; D unresolved. Germline V gene data show CDR1 as MDHEN and CDR2 as SYDVKM. The CDR3 consists of 15 residues. V gave up 7 bases and J gave up 2 bases, with 16 bases separating them. CDR3 in DNA: TGTGCCAGCACTCCGAGACGCGGTACCACAGATACGCAGTATTTT. Translated: CASTPRRGTTDTQYF.

V gene TRBV7-9 combines with J gene TRBJ2-1; no clear D gene. Germline CDR1 reads SEHNR; CDR2 reads FQNEAQ (reference sequence). The CDR3 runs to 12 residues. Trimming pared 1 base from V and 10 bases from J, leaving 8 bases between. The CDR3 DNA reads as TGTGCCAGCAGCTTAGTGGCCGGGGAGCAGTTCTTC. Translating it yields CASSLVAGEQFF.

The rearrangement joins TRBV6-5 to TRBJ1-1; maybe TRBD1 (6 bases). Germline V CDR1 and CDR2: MNHEY, SVGAGI. V was cut by 6 bases and J by 0 bases, with 11 bases left in between. The CDR3 is 14 amino acids. The CDR3 DNA follows: TGTGCCAGCAGGACGGGGACAATGAACACTGAAGCTTTCTTT. It is translated as CASRTGTMNTEAFF.

The CDR3 loop reads CASSITEDYGYTF. The DNA of the CDR3 is TGTGCCAGCAGTATAACCGAGGACTATGGCTACACCTTC. The chain has TRBV2 and TRBJ1-2; D uncertain. Germline CDR1 SNHLY, CDR2 FYNNEI. The V end lost 5 bases, the J end lost 3 bases, and 10 bases lay between the germline ends. This CDR3 is 13 amino acids long. Full variable domain (outside the CDR3, taken from reference TRBV2 and TRBJ1-2): EPEVTQTPSHQVTQMGQEVILRCVPISNHLYFYWYRQILGQKVEFLVSFYNNEISEKSEIFDDQFSVERPDGSNFTLKIRSTKLEDSAMYFCASSITEDYGYTFGSGTRLTVV.

This clone was found a few times. The chain links TRBV9 to TRBJ2-7, with 8 bases aligning to TRBD1. V gave up 5 bases and J gave up 4 bases; unmatched junction bases: 8. Germline-derived CDR1 and CDR2 are SGDLS and YYNGEE. CDR3 length: 14 residues. This CDR3 is CASSYGTGYYEQYF. DNA for the CDR3: TGTGCCAGCAGTTATGGGACAGGTTATTACGAGCAGTACTTC.

The chain couples TRBV3-1 (or the pseudogene TRBV3-2) to TRBJ2-4; 10 bases line up with TRBD2. V was pared by 2 bases and J by 5 bases, with 6 bases of the junction left unmatched. The CDR3 loop spans 16 amino acids. CDR1 LGHDT and CDR2 YNNKEL come from the germline V gene (reference sequence). In nucleotides, the CDR3 is TGTGCCAGCAGCCAACTAGCGGGGGAGGATCAAAACATTCAGTACTTC. This sequence encodes CASSQLAGEDQNIQYF.

The rearrangement links TRBV6-6 to TRBJ2-7; tentatively, D is TRBD1 (5 bases). V shed 7 bases and J shed 1 base, with 11 bases lying between them. The germline V gene has CDR1 MNHNY and CDR2 SVGAGI (reference sequence). CDR3 length equals 13 residues. CDR3 nucleotide sequence: TGTGCCAGCACCTTAGACAGTTCCTACGAGCAGTACTTC. This gives the protein CASTLDSSYEQYF.

The chain employs TRBV7-2 and TRBJ1-1, with 10 bases identical to TRBD1. Per germline, CDR1 SGHTA and CDR2 FQGNSA. Germline trimming cut 6 bases from V and 2 bases from J; bases unmatched to any gene: 3. The CDR3 sequence is 14 residues long. CDR3 region: CASRKTGGNTEAFF. For the CDR3, the DNA is TGTGCCAGCAGAAAGACAGGGGGCAACACTGAAGCTTTCTTT.

The gene calls are TRBV5-1 and TRBJ1-1; D might be TRBD1 (5 bases). CDR1 and CDR2 from the germline V gene are SGHRS and YFSETQ. The CDR3 has 16 residues. V was trimmed by 6 bases and J by 0 bases, leaving 18 bases between them. CDR3 in amino acids: CASKPLGGVMNTEAFF. For the CDR3, the DNA is TGCGCCAGCAAGCCCCTGGGGGGTGTCATGAACACTGAAGCTTTCTTT.

V and J are TRBV27 and TRBJ2-7, with 7 bases identical to TRBD1. Germline V lookup: CDR1 MNHEY, CDR2 SMNVEV (reference sequence). V shed 3 bases and J 2 bases; nucleotides not matched to a gene: 13. The CDR3 runs to 17 residues. The CDR3 is CASSFAPGTATTYEQYF. CDR3 DNA: TGTGCCAGCAGTTTTGCCCCCGGGACAGCCACAACCTACGAGCAGTACTTC.

J is TRBJ2-1 and V is TRBV5-6, with a tentative D call TRBD1 (6 bases). V gave up 3 bases and J gave up 0 bases, with 13 bases separating them. Germline values: CDR1 SGHDT, CDR2 YYEEEE. CDR3 size: 16 residues. The CDR3 DNA is TGTGCCAGCAGCTCTCCGCGGACAGCCTCCTACAATGAGCAGTTCTTC. Amino acids: CASSSPRTASYNEQFF.

V is TRBV19 and J is TRBJ1-3, with 11 bases fitting TRBD1. This CDR3 comprises 14 residues. Germline CDR1 reads LNHDA; CDR2 reads SQIVND (reference sequence). Losses at the gene ends were 6 bases for V and 3 bases for J; bases not matched to a gene: 1. The CDR3 here is CASRDRGHGNTIYF. In DNA form, the CDR3 reads TGTGCCAGTAGGGACAGGGGGCATGGAAACACCATATATTTT.